A selection of T cell receptor beta chains follows, all from one sample in a study of shared clonotypes between healthy human individuals. TCRdb's table, derived via immunoSEQ multiplex PCR, lists solely in-frame clones and lacks some. The sample has some 2,100,000 clones; 93% are singletons. The sequencing input was naive CD8+ T cells from PBMCs. The receptors derive from a man aged 18 to 35 in good health. Some clones in this sample may be carry-over from other donors' samples. Both conserved end residues are part of each CDR3. The order of the fields is J gene, V gene, D gene, clone size, CDR3 protein, CDR3 DNA. The D gene is left open where the match is weak. Size is stated for part of the rows, as once, few or many counts, or as a class when the clone is expanded.

J: TRBJ1-1
V: TRBV5-6
D: -
size: -
CDR3: CASSLGDGAEAFF
DNA: TGTGCCAGCAGCTTGGGGGATGGGGCTGAAGCTTTCTTT

J: TRBJ2-1
V: TRBV27
D: TRBD2
size: -
CDR3: CASKTPGGRQFF
DNA: TGTGCCAGCAAAACGCCGGGAGGGAGGCAGTTCTTC

J: TRBJ2-7
V: TRBV27
D: -
size: -
CDR3: CASSLGQGGPSYEQYF
DNA: TGTGCCAGCAGTTTAGGGCAGGGGGGGCCCTCCTACGAGCAGTACTTC

J: TRBJ2-1
V: TRBV19
D: -
size: once
CDR3: CASSIDAESEQFF
DNA: TGTGCCAGTAGTATAGATGCGGAGAGTGAGCAGTTCTTC

J: TRBJ2-3
V: TRBV5-6
D: -
size: -
CDR3: CASRGGQRPPTDTQYF
DNA: TGTGCCAGCAGGGGGGGACAGAGACCCCCCACAGATACGCAGTATTTT

J: TRBJ2-4
V: TRBV5-1
D: -
size: -
CDR3: CASSSDPWGKNIQYF
DNA: TGCGCCAGCAGCTCAGACCCCTGGGGGAAAAACATTCAGTACTTC

J: TRBJ2-7
V: TRBV6-5
D: -
size: -
CDR3: CASSYRASYEQYF
DNA: TGTGCCAGCAGTTACAGGGCTTCCTACGAGCAGTACTTC

J: TRBJ2-5
V: TRBV15
D: TRBD2
size: -
CDR3: CATSSVSGRSPKETQYF
DNA: TGTGCCACCAGCAGTGTAAGCGGGAGGTCCCCCAAAGAGACCCAGTACTTC

J: TRBJ2-7
V: TRBV27
D: TRBD1
size: -
CDR3: CASRKTGATYEQYF
DNA: TGTGCCAGCAGAAAGACAGGGGCTACCTACGAGCAGTACTTC

J: TRBJ1-5
V: TRBV27
D: -
size: few
CDR3: CASSLTRDQPQHF
DNA: TGTGCCAGCAGTTTAACGCGTGATCAGCCCCAGCATTTT

J: TRBJ2-7
V: TRBV29-1
D: -
size: -
CDR3: CSAVSYEQYF
DNA: TGCAGCGCCGTCTCCTACGAGCAGTACTTC

J: TRBJ2-1
V: TRBV5-1
D: -
size: -
CDR3: CASSPLELSSYNEQFF
DNA: TGCGCCAGCAGCCCGCTGGAGTTAAGCTCCTACAATGAGCAGTTCTTC

J: TRBJ2-7
V: TRBV27
D: -
size: -
CDR3: CASSPSRDVFYEQYF
DNA: TGTGCCAGCAGTCCCTCCCGGGACGTCTTCTACGAGCAGTACTTC

J: TRBJ2-5
V: TRBV4-1
D: -
size: once
CDR3: CASSQGNLGTPKETQYF
DNA: TGCGCCAGCAGCCAAGGGAACCTGGGAACACCTAAAGAGACCCAGTACTTC

J: TRBJ1-1
V: TRBV28
D: -
size: -
CDR3: CVTIAARNTEAFF
DNA: TGTGTCACCATCGCCGCGAGAAACACTGAAGCTTTCTTT